These 24 T cell receptor beta chains originate from one sample sequenced in a study of identical twins. TCRdb redid the calling of the 5' RACE reads with MiXCR, one entry per CDR3 protein. The table includes 450,000 or so distinct CDR3 sequences, roughly 24% detected once. These data also featured in a second study, about T cells expressing NK-cell markers.

Sequenced material: CD4+ T cells sorted from blood. These receptors originate from a woman aged 18-35 years in good health.

This clonotype has only one observation. The chain couples TRBV3-1 to TRBJ2-1, with 7 bases that match TRBD1. The J segment lost 4 bases and the V segment lost 4 bases, leaving 7 bases of the junction unmatched. CDR1 and CDR2 from the germline V gene are LGHDT and YNNKEL (reference sequence). There are 15 residues in the CDR3. In nucleotides, the CDR3 is TGTGCCAGCAGCCGGCCGGGACAGAGATACAATGAGCAGTTCTTC. Protein: CASSRPGQRYNEQFF.

In this sample, this clonotype turned up a few times. The CDR3 nucleotides are TGCGCCAGCAGCCACGACCGGGGACTAGCGGGATACGAGCAGTACTTC. The encoded protein is CASSHDRGLAGYEQYF. V usage is TRBV5-1 and J usage is TRBJ2-7; 13 bases agree with TRBD2. This CDR3 has 16 residues. Unmatched junction bases numbered 8, after V lost 4 bases and J lost 4 bases. CDR1 and CDR2 (germline): SGHRS, YFSETQ.

This clonotype appeared a few times. CDR3 protein: CASSQKGGEYEQYF. CDR3 nucleotides: TGTGCCAGCAGCCAAAAGGGAGGGGAGTACGAGCAGTACTTC. The rearrangement joins TRBV3-1 to TRBJ2-7; 7 bases match TRBD2. Unmatched junction bases numbered 5, after V lost 2 bases and J lost 4 bases. The CDR3 is made up of 14 amino acids. CDR1 is LGHDT and CDR2 is YNNKEL in the germline V gene (reference sequence).

This chain links TRBV5-6 with TRBJ2-3; TRBD1 agrees at 9 bases. This CDR3 is built from 14 residues. J gave up 9 bases and V 3 bases, and 8 bases lay outside the gene matches. Germline CDR1 SGHDT, CDR2 YYEEEE. CDR3 sequence (DNA): TGTGCCAGCAGCTCCACACAGGGGGCGTGGACGCAGTATTTT. Translating it yields CASSSTQGAWTQYF.

The chain couples TRBV7-2 to TRBJ2-1, with D possibly matching TRBD2 (6 bases). The CDR3 runs 14 residues. V was shortened by 6 bases and J by 7 bases, with 16 bases between the two germline ends. Germline assignment: CDR1 SGHTA and CDR2 FQGNSA. CDR3 region: CASSFSGLRNEQFF. The CDR3 region has the DNA TGTGCCAGCAGTTTTAGCGGCCTCAGGAATGAGCAGTTCTTC.

The rearrangement uses TRBV29-1 and TRBJ1-4; no clear D. Germline-derived CDR1 and CDR2 are SQVTM and ANQGSEA. The CDR3 spans 11 residues. CDR3 amino acids: CSTLNNEKLFF. As DNA, the CDR3 is TGCAGTACATTGAATAATGAAAAACTGTTTTTT. The full variable domain, its missing parts supplied by reference TRBV29-1 and TRBJ1-4, is SAVISQKPSRDICQRGTSLTIQCQVDSQVTMMFWYRQQPGQSLTLIATANQGSEATYESGFVIDKFPISRPNLTFSTLTVSNMSPEDSSIYLCSTLNNEKLFFGSGTQLSVL.

The rearrangement uses TRBV29-1 and TRBJ2-3; possibly TRBD1 or TRBD2 for D (7 bases each). Trimming stripped 4 bases from V and 3 bases from J, with 17 bases between. Germline V lookup: CDR1 SQVTM, CDR2 ANQGSEA. CDR3 length equals 15 residues. CDR3: CSVVKGAGETDTQYF. DNA for the CDR3: TGCAGCGTTGTAAAGGGGGCGGGAGAGACAGATACGCAGTATTTT.

This clonotype has just a few counts. V and J are TRBV3-1 and TRBJ2-5; maybe TRBD2 (6 bases). CDR3 size: 16 residues. Germline V gene lookup returns CDR1 LGHDT and CDR2 YNNKEL (reference sequence). Trimming shortened V by 2 bases and J by 2 bases, and 15 bases separated the two germline ends. As DNA, the CDR3 is TGTGCCAGCAGCCAATCAGGGACGGGAGTTCAAGAGACCCAGTACTTC. Translating it yields CASSQSGTGVQETQYF.

The chain couples TRBV10-3 to TRBJ2-5; TRBD2 agrees at 10 bases. The germline CDR1 and CDR2 sequences are ENHRY and SYGVKD. V dropped 4 bases and J dropped 4; count of bases not matched to a gene: 3. The CDR3 totals 14 residues. DNA of the CDR3: TGTGCCATCAGTGGAACTAGCGGGGCAGAGACCCAGTACTTC. This sequence encodes CAISGTSGAETQYF.

The chain recombines TRBV5-1 with TRBJ1-1; 9 bases align to TRBD1. The CDR3 has 13 amino acids. The ends lost 4 bases at V and 6 bases at J; junction bases unmatched: 4. Germline V gives CDR1 SGHRS, CDR2 YFSETQ. The CDR3 DNA is TGCGCCAGCAGCCCACAGGGGGCGGCTGAAGCTTTCTTT. Translating it yields CASSPQGAAEAFF.

The rearrangement links TRBV20-1 to TRBJ2-5; TRBD2 agrees at 8 bases. This CDR3 has 15 amino acids. From germline, CDR1 is DFQATT and CDR2 SNEGSKA (reference sequence). V lost 6 bases and J lost 4; bases outside the gene matches: 13. The CDR3 spells CSATPNGGAGETQYF. For the CDR3, the DNA is TGCAGTGCAACCCCTAACGGGGGGGCCGGAGAGACCCAGTACTTC.

This clonotype has more than one count but fewer than ten. This sequence joins TRBV11-2 and TRBJ2-3; no clear D gene. The CDR3 sequence is 12 residues long. Germline V gives CDR1 SGHAT, CDR2 FQNNGV. The ends were cut back, 3 bases at V and 4 bases at J, with 5 bases in the middle. The CDR3 bases are TGTGCCAGCAGCTTTTGGGCAGATACGCAGTATTTT. It is translated as CASSFWADTQYF.

In this sample, this clonotype turned up a few times. The CDR3 DNA is TGTGCCAGCAGTCGGCCAGCCTCTGGGGCCAACGTCCTGACTTTC. Translated: CASSRPASGANVLTF. This chain connects TRBV27 to TRBJ2-6; no firm D call. V was cut by 5 bases and J by 0 bases, with 8 bases left in between. Germline CDR1 reads MNHEY; CDR2 reads SMNVEV (reference sequence). There are 15 residues in the CDR3.

The chain has TRBV7-2 and TRBJ2-3; 7 nucleotides line up with TRBD2. Trimming removed 3 bases from V and 6 bases from J; junction bases left unmatched: 9. CDR1 and CDR2 from the germline V gene are SGHTA and FQGNSA. The CDR3 sequence is 15 residues long. The CDR3 sequence: CASSLGLLSADTQYF. In DNA form, the CDR3 reads TGTGCCAGCAGCTTGGGACTACTCTCGGCCGATACGCAGTATTTT.

This clonotype has a handful of counts. The chain uses TRBV5-1 and TRBJ2-3; no clear D gene. In germline, CDR1 is SGHRS, CDR2 YFSETQ. The CDR3 runs 14 residues. Trimming pared 0 bases from V and 7 bases from J, leaving 12 bases between. CDR3 nucleotide sequence: TGCGCCAGCAGCTTGGAGGGTGCTGATTATACGCAGTATTTT. It yields the protein CASSLEGADYTQYF.

This clonotype was observed a handful of times. This chain connects TRBV20-1 to TRBJ2-7; D is uncertain. V was pared by 6 bases and J by 5 bases, with 11 bases between. Germline assignment: CDR1 DFQATT and CDR2 SNEGSKA (reference sequence). This CDR3 region has 11 residues. CDR3 sequence (DNA): TGCAGTGCAACCCGGTTGAACGAGCAGTACTTC. It specifies CSATRLNEQYF.

This clonotype was seen only a few times. The gene calls are TRBV10-3 and TRBJ2-3; 11 positions agree with TRBD1. This CDR3 region has 14 residues. Losses at the gene ends were 10 bases for V and 6 bases for J; bases not matched to a gene: 9. Germline assignment: CDR1 ENHRY and CDR2 SYGVKD. The CDR3 reads CATGQGAGGDTQYF. As DNA, the CDR3 is TGTGCCACCGGACAGGGGGCAGGTGGTGATACGCAGTATTTT.

This clonotype was seen more than once but under ten times. The chain couples TRBV10-3 to TRBJ2-1, with no clear D. CDR3 length equals 11 residues. Trimming removed 10 bases at V and 3 bases at J, with 7 bases between. CDR1 and CDR2 (germline): ENHRY, SYGVKD. In DNA form, the CDR3 reads TGTGCCAGTGGTAACTACAATGAGCAGTTCTTC. Its translation: CASGNYNEQFF.

The genes are TRBV7-2 and TRBJ2-4; 7 bases line up with TRBD1. Germline V gives CDR1 SGHTA, CDR2 FQGNSA. V was clipped by 1 base and J by 0 bases; unmatched bases: 3. The CDR3 loop spans 16 amino acids. Here the CDR3 reads CASSLGRQGAKNIQYF. The CDR3 DNA is TGTGCCAGCAGCTTAGGCAGACAGGGAGCCAAAAACATTCAGTACTTC.

The chain has TRBV28 and TRBJ2-7; D remains unclear. CDR1 MDHEN and CDR2 SYDVKM come from the germline V gene. The CDR3 spans 13 residues. V lost 6 bases and J 1 base, leaving 10 bases between the germline ends. Here the CDR3 reads CASSKRVSYEQYF. DNA for the CDR3: TGTGCCAGCAGCAAACGGGTATCCTACGAGCAGTACTTC.

This clonotype has a handful of counts. The chain uses TRBV29-1 and TRBJ1-1, with no clear D. The length of the CDR3 is 14 residues. The germline CDR1 and CDR2 sequences are SQVTM and ANQGSEA. V lost 5 bases, J lost 0 bases, and 13 bases lay in between. The CDR3 loop reads CSVNGFRMNTEAFF. Written as DNA, the CDR3 is TGCAGCGTTAACGGCTTTCGGATGAACACTGAAGCTTTCTTT. The full variable domain, completed using reference TRBV29-1 and TRBJ1-1, is SAVISQKPSRDICQRGTSLTIQCQVDSQVTMMFWYRQQPGQSLTLIATANQGSEATYESGFVIDKFPISRPNLTFSTLTVSNMSPEDSSIYLCSVNGFRMNTEAFFGQGTRLTVV.

V gene TRBV5-1 combines with J gene TRBJ2-1; tentatively, D is TRBD1 (6 bases). Trimming left V 8 bases short and J 8 bases short, with 11 bases between. This CDR3 comprises 11 residues. The germline V gene encodes CDR1 SGHRS and CDR2 YFSETQ. This CDR3 reads CASRGMYEQFF. The CDR3, as DNA: TGCGCCAGTAGGGGGATGTATGAGCAGTTCTTC.

CDR3 sequence reads: CASSAGQGAIWEETQYF. CDR3 nucleotide sequence: TGTGCCAGCAGCGCGGGACAGGGGGCAATCTGGGAAGAGACCCAGTACTTC. V gene TRBV9 combines with J gene TRBJ2-5; 12 positions match TRBD1. The CDR3 covers 17 residues. The germline V gene encodes CDR1 SGDLS and CDR2 YYNGEE. The J segment lost 3 bases and the V segment lost 3 bases, leaving 9 bases of the junction unmatched.

This clonotype was picked up one time. The chain is built from TRBV10-3 and TRBJ2-1; 11 bases line up with TRBD2. The length of the CDR3 is 17 residues. V gave up 0 bases and J gave up 3 bases; unmatched junction bases: 4. CDR1 ENHRY and CDR2 SYGVKD come from the germline V gene. CDR3 nucleotide sequence: TGTGCCATCAGTGAGTCAGGGACTAGCGGTTTCTACAATGAGCAGTTCTTC. It is translated as CAISESGTSGFYNEQFF.